Sequencing of this T cell receptor beta chain was carried out in a study of blood T cell repertoires in COVID-19. CDR1 is SQVTM and CDR2 is ANQGSEA in the germline V gene. V lost 4 bases and J lost 7; bases outside the gene matches: 5. The CDR3 runs to 12 residues. The assay was immunoSEQ multiplex PCR, and TCRdb's table has in-frame clones only and misses some. The table includes more than 70,000 clones, about 88% detected once. The genes are TRBV29-1 and TRBJ1-2; 8 bases align to TRBD1. The clonotype originates from a man in his fifties or sixties with acute or convalescent COVID-19. The sample taken for sequencing was peripheral blood. The CDR3 DNA reads as TGCAGCGTTGCGCAGGGGGCTGGTGGCTACACCTTC. This encodes CSVAQGAGGYTF.